This TCR beta chain is from a study of blood T cells in healthy people across ages. Across the study: Researchers report that template switching captured about one barcoded beta molecule per two T cells.

To note about this clonotype: The antigen is not known.

Sample-barcoded 5' priming and a J-beta primer mix drove a second PCR of 7 to 11 cycles. A single record per CDR3 protein comes from TCRdb applying MiXCR to the 5' RACE reads. Of 1.5 million to 2 million distinct CDR3 sequences detected, 30% to 40% appear once; the ten largest clones hold 20% to 25%. In germline, CDR1 is SGHTA, CDR2 FQGNSA. CDR3 length: 13 amino acids. The germline V and J ends were trimmed by 2 bases and 9 bases, with 14 bases remaining between them. Regarding the study as a whole: Both higher diversity and more naive CD4+ cells marked long-lived donors when set against aged donors.

The specimen sequenced was blood. The V call is TRBV7-2, the J call TRBJ2-7; D not certain. The sequence derives from a human donor in good health. The CDR3 DNA sequence: TGTGCCAGCAGCTTACCCGGACGCCCTGTGCAGTACTTC. Protein product: CASSLPGRPVQYF.